This TCR beta chain is from a study of response to subunit inactivated influenza vaccine. This clonotype was recorded many times. Its matching antigen is unknown. The CDR3 extends over 12 amino acids. The germline V and J ends were trimmed by 1 base and 2 bases, with 6 bases remaining between them. The germline V gene encodes CDR1 DFQATT and CDR2 SNEGSKA (reference sequence). Study-wide findings and caveats: Authors suggested that a seasonal influenza vaccination recruits few new T cells each time.

TCRdb processed the RT-PCR reads anew with MiXCR; each CDR3 protein has one entry. The table has some 500,000 distinct CDR3 sequences, about 25% seen once; the top ten hold around 1.8%. This receptor was taken from a man aged 50 to 59 who received an inactivated influenza vaccine. V and J are TRBV20-1 and TRBJ2-7; tentative D call: TRBD2 (5 bases). The sequences come from CD4+ T cells sorted from PBMCs, collected roughly 5 days after vaccination. DNA for the CDR3: TGCAGTGCTAGAGGAGGGCCCTACGAGCAGTACTTC. It translates to CSARGGPYEQYF.